This TCR beta chain was observed in a study of identical twins. The CDR3 length is 14 residues. V was trimmed by 3 bases and J by 0 bases, leaving 11 bases between them. CDR1 DFQATT and CDR2 SNEGSKA come from the germline V gene (reference sequence). Points from the study as a whole: Whereas memory repertoires showed no such difference, abundant cord blood beta clonotypes carried fewer insertions. Out-of-frame alpha sequences shared by twins were enriched for low generation probability.

The cDNA had a unique molecular identifier and a template-switch universal primer site. TCRdb re-analysed the 5' RACE reads in MiXCR, keeping a single row per CDR3 protein. The sample comprises some 1,700,000 distinct CDR3 sequences, roughly a third of which are singletons, and less than 0.35% rests with the top ten. In every case, the donor was a healthy Caucasian. Remarks on this clonotype: Its antigen is undetermined.

J is TRBJ1-1 and V is TRBV20-1, with D tentatively TRBD1 (5 bases). The source material was cord blood. This TCR was recovered from a newborn girl in good health. The CDR3 loop is CSARQGTVNTEAFF. The CDR3 DNA reads as TGCAGTGCTAGGCAAGGGACCGTGAACACTGAAGCTTTCTTT.